Sequencing of this TCR beta chain was carried out in a study of monozygotic twins with inflammatory bowel disease. The CDR3 is 14 residues long. CDR1 and CDR2 (germline): SGHNT, YYREEE (reference sequence). Via template switching, UMIs carrying a 6-nucleotide sample barcode were introduced. From its re-call of the 5' RACE reads, TCRdb lists each CDR3 protein once, without DNA. Recorded for this sample: 350,000 to 400,000 distinct CDR3 sequences. The TCR comes from a human donor with ulcerative colitis or Crohn's disease, or a healthy co-twin of an affected twin (not recorded which). The sample consisted of blood. The genes are TRBV5-4 and TRBJ1-1; TCRdb gives TRBD1 as the D gene, but with no DNA this cannot be confirmed. CDR3 amino acids: CASSSETGSLAAFF.